What follows are 22 T cell receptor beta chains derived from one specimen sequenced in a study of T cell repertoires in cytomegalovirus infection. No antigens are known for them. TCRdb itself ran the reads through MiXCR, one entry per CDR3 protein. The top ten clones hold 48% of a sample with about 570,000 distinct CDR3 sequences, almost 40% of them seen once. The starting material was cultured PBMCs, obtained from culture after CMV antigen stimulation. Receptors originate from a human donor in good health (CMV status not recorded). Some clones in this sample may be carry-over from other donors' samples.

The genes are TRBV11-2 and TRBJ1-1; D unclear. This CDR3 contains 15 residues. V was pared by 3 bases and J by 8 bases, with 19 bases between. Germline CDR1 reads SGHAT; CDR2 reads FQNNGV. The CDR3 DNA reads as TGTGCCAGCAGCTTGTCTTTAAGAGCCCCAGAGGAAGCTTTCTTT. Protein product: CASSLSLRAPEEAFF.

J is TRBJ2-3 and V is TRBV20-1, with TRBD2 identical over 9 bases. The germline V gene encodes CDR1 DFQATT and CDR2 SNEGSKA (reference sequence). The CDR3 is 16 amino acids. Trimming cost V 5 bases and J 4 bases; bases outside gene matches: 13. The CDR3 region is CSAPQPSSGSSDTQYF. DNA of the CDR3: TGCAGTGCTCCGCAGCCTAGTAGCGGGAGTTCAGATACGCAGTATTTT.

The chain has TRBV20-1 and TRBJ1-3; weak D call: TRBD1 (5 bases). V lost 4 bases, J lost 0 bases, and 10 bases lay in between. The germline V gene has CDR1 DFQATT and CDR2 SNEGSKA (reference sequence). The CDR3 covers 14 residues. The CDR3 sequence is CSATRQPSGNTIYF. In DNA, the CDR3 is TGCAGTGCTACTCGACAGCCCTCTGGAAACACCATATATTTT.

This clonotype was observed once. The chain recombines TRBV5-5 with TRBJ1-2; unclear D gene. The CDR3 length is 19 residues. V was clipped by 1 base and J by 7 bases, with 29 bases between them. Germline CDR1 SGHKS, CDR2 YYEKEE (reference sequence). CDR3 sequence reads: CASSLYGSFELSRGVGYTF. The CDR3 bases are TGTGCCAGCAGCTTGTATGGCTCCTTCGAACTGAGTCGAGGTGTTGGCTACACCTTC.

V and J are TRBV29-1 and TRBJ2-7; a possible D gene is TRBD2 (6 bases). From germline, CDR1 is SQVTM and CDR2 ANQGSEA. Trimming cost V 6 bases and J 0 bases, with 12 bases left between them. The CDR3 is 13 amino acids. CDR3 loop: CSVRAGLSYEQYF. CDR3 bases: TGCAGCGTGAGAGCGGGCCTCTCCTACGAGCAGTACTTC.

This chain links TRBV2 with TRBJ2-1, with D unclear. CDR3 length equals 13 residues. Trimming cost V 7 bases and J 2 bases, with 9 bases left between them. Germline CDR1 and CDR2: SNHLY and FYNNEI. The CDR3 region is CASTTMPYNEQFF. The CDR3 DNA reads TGTGCCAGCACGACGATGCCCTACAATGAGCAGTTCTTC. The entire variable domain, with the rest obtained from reference TRBV2 and TRBJ2-1, is as follows: EPEVTQTPSHQVTQMGQEVILRCVPISNHLYFYWYRQILGQKVEFLVSFYNNEISEKSEIFDDQFSVERPDGSNFTLKIRSTKLEDSAMYFCASTTMPYNEQFFGPGTRLTVL.

The genes are TRBV6-5 and TRBJ2-3; 10 bases agree with TRBD2. Germline CDR1 is MNHEY and CDR2 is SVGAGI. Trimming at V came to 0 bases and at J to 2 bases, leaving 2 bases not matched to a gene. This CDR3 contains 16 residues. The CDR3 sequence: CASSYSTSGITDTQYF. CDR3 in DNA: TGTGCCAGCAGTTACTCAACTAGCGGGATCACAGATACGCAGTATTTT.

The chain carries TRBV6-1 and TRBJ1-1; the D gene is possibly TRBD1 (6 bases). The CDR3 has 16 residues. Per germline, CDR1 MNHNS and CDR2 SASEGT. V lost 1 base, J lost 4 bases, and 16 bases lay in between. The CDR3 bases are TGTGCCAGCAGTGAAGAAGGGGAGCGGGGGCCCACTGAAGCTTTCTTT. Its translation is CASSEEGERGPTEAFF.

This clonotype occurred many times. The chain has TRBV7-2 and TRBJ1-1, with D unclear. The germline V and J ends were trimmed by 5 bases and 2 bases, with 9 bases remaining between them. Germline V gene data show CDR1 as SGHTA and CDR2 as FQGNSA. The CDR3 has 13 residues. The CDR3 sequence is CASSVRGNTEAFF. CDR3 DNA: TGTGCCAGCAGCGTCCGGGGTAACACTGAAGCTTTCTTT.

The rearrangement joins TRBV20-1 to TRBJ2-2; D unclear. The ends were cut back, 0 bases at V and 4 bases at J, with 3 bases in the middle. The CDR3 is made up of 12 amino acids. Looked up from germline, CDR1 is DFQATT and CDR2 is SNEGSKA (reference sequence). The CDR3 loop reads CSAREGTGELFF. The CDR3 DNA sequence: TGCAGTGCTAGAGAGGGCACCGGGGAGCTGTTTTTT.

V is TRBV7-9 and J is TRBJ2-1; D possibly corresponds to TRBD2 (5 bases). Trimming cost V 5 bases and J 1 base, with 12 bases left between them. CDR1 and CDR2 from the germline V gene are SEHNR and FQNEAQ (reference sequence). The CDR3 is made up of 15 amino acids. The CDR3 reads CASSPPRGSYNEQFF. The DNA of the CDR3 is TGTGCCAGCAGCCCCCCCCGGGGTTCCTACAATGAGCAGTTCTTC.

This chain uses TRBV4-3 with TRBJ1-4; no firm D call. This CDR3 comprises 17 residues. Deletions cut 0 bases from V and 0 bases from J, with 11 bases between. Germline CDR1 LGHNA, CDR2 YSLEER. The CDR3 reads CASSQDLAGTTNEKLFF. The DNA for the CDR3 is TGCGCCAGCAGCCAAGATCTTGCGGGGACAACTAATGAAAAACTGTTTTTT.

The V call is TRBV10-1, the J call TRBJ1-5; tentatively, D is TRBD1 (6 bases). The CDR3 is 17 residues long. V lost 5 bases, J lost 0 bases, and 17 bases lay in between. Germline loops: CDR1 WNHNN, CDR2 SYGVQD (reference sequence). The CDR3 reads CASSFPDSSYSNQPQHF. The CDR3 DNA sequence: TGCGCCAGCAGTTTCCCGGACAGCTCTTATAGCAATCAGCCCCAGCATTTT.

The chain combines TRBV7-2 with TRBJ1-4, with 9 bases identical to TRBD1. Trimming at V came to 6 bases and at J to 8 bases, leaving 7 bases not matched to a gene. The CDR3 extends over 14 amino acids. Germline V CDR1 and CDR2: SGHTA, FQGNSA. Here the CDR3 reads CASSSDRGDEKLFF. The CDR3 coding sequence is TGTGCCAGCAGTTCCGACAGGGGGGACGAAAAACTGTTTTTT.

This clonotype came up a few times. The chain has TRBV6-1 and TRBJ2-7, with D tentatively TRBD1 (7 bases). CDR3 length: 14 residues. Germline assignment: CDR1 MNHNS and CDR2 SASEGT. With 2 bases removed from V and 3 bases from J, the gap between germline ends came to 11 bases. The chain's CDR3 is CASSEWGDSYEQYF. The CDR3 DNA reads TGTGCCAGCAGTGAATGGGGGGACAGCTACGAGCAGTACTTC.

The chain has TRBV20-1 and TRBJ1-1; 7 positions match TRBD1. V shed 1 base, J shed 7 bases, and the junction held 3 bases outside the gene matches. Germline CDR1 is DFQATT and CDR2 is SNEGSKA (reference sequence). There are 12 residues in the CDR3. The CDR3 nucleotides are TGCAGTGCTAGAGGGGACAGATATGAAGCTTTCTTT. Protein sequence: CSARGDRYEAFF.

This clonotype appeared a few times. The chain joins TRBV7-8 to TRBJ1-1; the D gene is possibly TRBD1 (5 bases). The CDR3 has 13 amino acids. V was pared by 3 bases and J by 8 bases, with 13 bases between. CDR1 and CDR2 from the germline V gene are SGHVS and FQNEAQ. The CDR3 here is CASSFGGGLEAFF. The CDR3 nucleotides read TGTGCCAGCAGCTTCGGTGGGGGACTCGAAGCTTTCTTT.

The chain combines TRBV7-9 with TRBJ2-5, with D possibly matching TRBD2 (6 bases). CDR3 size: 12 residues. The germline V gene encodes CDR1 SEHNR and CDR2 FQNEAQ (reference sequence). V lost 9 bases and J 5 bases, leaving 13 bases between the germline ends. The CDR3 reads CASARGEETQYF. CDR3 nucleotides: TGTGCCAGTGCGCGGGGTGAGGAGACCCAGTACTTC.

Only a few counts were recorded for this clonotype. V gene TRBV7-8 combines with J gene TRBJ2-1; 8 bases fit TRBD2. The CDR3 is made up of 16 amino acids. The V gene end was trimmed by 5 bases and the J gene end by 5 bases; junction bases not matched to a gene: 11. Germline V lookup: CDR1 SGHVS, CDR2 FQNEAQ. CDR3 amino acids: CASSARGAGANNEQFF. The DNA for the CDR3 is TGTGCCAGCAGCGCCCGGGGAGCGGGGGCCAACAATGAGCAGTTCTTC. Together with reference TRBV7-8 and TRBJ2-1, the CDR3 gives the full variable domain: GAGVSQSPRYKVAKRGQDVALRCDPISGHVSLFWYQQALGQGPEFLTYFQNEAQLDKSGLPSDRFFAERPEGSVSTLKIQRTQQEDSAVYLCASSARGAGANNEQFFGPGTRLTVL.

The chain carries TRBV6-1 and TRBJ2-7; 15 bases map to TRBD2. CDR1 is MNHNS, CDR2 SASEGT, per germline. The CDR3 consists of 17 residues. Trimming at V came to 6 bases and at J to 2 bases, leaving 8 bases not matched to a gene. The CDR3 reads CASSPGLAGGPAYEQYF. DNA of the CDR3: TGTGCCAGCAGCCCCGGACTAGCGGGAGGGCCGGCCTACGAGCAGTACTTC.

This clonotype has more than one count but fewer than ten. The chain links TRBV7-9 to TRBJ2-2; 8 nucleotides match TRBD1. Germline loops: CDR1 SEHNR, CDR2 FQNEAQ (reference sequence). Trimming removed 11 bases from V and 7 bases from J; junction bases left unmatched: 12. The CDR3 is 14 amino acids. This chain's CDR3 is CARQGPNRGGELFF. As DNA, the CDR3 is TGTGCCCGACAGGGGCCTAACCGAGGCGGGGAGCTGTTTTTT.

This clonotype came up a few times. This chain uses TRBV4-1 with TRBJ2-1; no definite D call. CDR1 MGHRA and CDR2 YSYEKL come from the germline V gene. Trimming pared 1 base from V and 9 bases from J, leaving 10 bases between. This CDR3 has 13 amino acids. This CDR3 is CASSQGTVREQFF. CDR3 sequence (DNA): TGCGCCAGCAGCCAAGGGACCGTCCGTGAGCAGTTCTTC.